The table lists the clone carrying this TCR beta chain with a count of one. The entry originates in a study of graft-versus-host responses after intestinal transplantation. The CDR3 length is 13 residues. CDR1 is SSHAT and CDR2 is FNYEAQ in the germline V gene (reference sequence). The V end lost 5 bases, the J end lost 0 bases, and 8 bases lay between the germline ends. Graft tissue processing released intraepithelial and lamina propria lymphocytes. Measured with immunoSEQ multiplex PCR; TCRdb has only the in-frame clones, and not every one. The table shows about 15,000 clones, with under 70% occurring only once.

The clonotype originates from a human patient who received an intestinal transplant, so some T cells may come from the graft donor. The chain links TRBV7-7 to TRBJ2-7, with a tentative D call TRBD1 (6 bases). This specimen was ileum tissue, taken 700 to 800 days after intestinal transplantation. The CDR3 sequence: CASSPGHSYEQYF. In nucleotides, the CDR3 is TGTGCCAGCAGCCCGGGACACTCCTACGAGCAGTACTTC.